The 9 T cell receptor beta chains below come from one sample, sequenced in a study of OX40 agonist ivuxolimab in advanced cancers. TCRdb's copy holds only in-frame clones and misses some; the assay was immunoSEQ multiplex PCR. The data hold 36,000 or so clones, with around 80% observed a single time. This specimen consisted of CD4+ or CD8+ T cells sorted from blood, obtained in a trial of the OX40 agonist ivuxolimab. The receptors come from an adult with an advanced solid tumor such as melanoma, head and neck, liver or kidney cancer.

A word on this clone: At one end, the junction sequence differs from germline, possibly due to a read error. The chain employs TRBV7-3 and TRBJ1-3; D gene unclear. Germline values: CDR1 SGHTA, CDR2 FQGTGA. The CDR3 spans 11 residues. In DNA form, the CDR3 reads TGTGCCAGCGATTCGGTTCGACTCCGTCTCTTT. Its translation is CASDSVRLRLF.

The CDR3 spells CASSPGLAGGVYEQYF. In DNA, the CDR3 is TGTGCCAGCAGCCCCGGACTAGCGGGAGGGGTCTACGAGCAGTACTTC. The chain carries TRBV7-6 and TRBJ2-7; 15 bases are a match to TRBD2. With V trimmed by 5 bases and J by 3 bases, 5 bases remained unmatched. The CDR3 loop spans 16 amino acids. Germline CDR1 reads SGHVS; CDR2 reads FNYEAQ. Full variable domain (outside the CDR3, taken from reference TRBV7-6 and TRBJ2-7): GAGVSQSPRYKVTKRGQDVALRCDPISGHVSLYWYRQALGQGPEFLTYFNYEAQQDKSGLPNDRFSAERPEGSISTLTIQRTEQRDSAMYRCASSPGLAGGVYEQYFGPGTRLTVT.

This chain links TRBV5-1 with TRBJ2-5; 7 nucleotides agree with TRBD1. Germline CDR1 SGHRS, CDR2 YFSETQ. Trimming at V came to 4 bases and at J to 5 bases, leaving 5 bases not matched to a gene. The CDR3 consists of 13 residues. CDR3 sequence (DNA): TGCGCCAGCAGCAAGACAGGGAAGGAGACCCAGTACTTC. Amino acids: CASSKTGKETQYF.

The chain employs TRBV7-3 and TRBJ1-1, with D tentatively TRBD1 (6 bases). Germline CDR1 is SGHTA and CDR2 is FQGTGA. The CDR3 is 15 residues long. Trimming pared 2 bases from V and 0 bases from J, leaving 10 bases between. The CDR3, as DNA: TGTGCCAGCAGCTTACAGGGGTCTATGAACACTGAAGCTTTCTTT. Translating gives CASSLQGSMNTEAFF.

The chain employs TRBV15 and TRBJ2-7; D remains ambiguous. V gave up 1 base and J gave up 1 base, with 5 bases separating them. Germline values: CDR1 LNHNV, CDR2 YYDKDF (reference sequence). The CDR3 length is 13 residues. CDR3 nucleotide sequence: TGTGCCACCAGCAGAGGTGTATCCTACGAGCAGTACTTC. The encoded protein is CATSRGVSYEQYF.

This chain uses TRBV6-5 with TRBJ1-2; D not certain. From germline, CDR1 is MNHEY and CDR2 SVGAGI. Trimming cost V 2 bases and J 4 bases, with 11 bases left between them. The CDR3 extends over 14 amino acids. CDR3 nucleotide sequence: TGTGCCAGCAGTTACAACGCCAACAGCTATGGCTACACCTTC. Protein: CASSYNANSYGYTF.

The genes are TRBV11-2 and TRBJ1-6; unclear D gene. Trimming pared 5 bases from V and 10 bases from J, leaving 18 bases between. This CDR3 spans 15 amino acids. Germline V gene lookup returns CDR1 SGHAT and CDR2 FQNNGV. DNA of the CDR3: TGTGCCAGCAGCCGACACACAAGGAGGGAATCACCCCTCCACTTT. Protein: CASSRHTRRESPLHF. Full variable domain (rest looked up from reference TRBV11-2 and TRBJ1-6): EAGVAQSPRYKIIEKRQSVAFWCNPISGHATLYWYQQILGQGPKLLIQFQNNGVVDDSQLPKDRFSAERLKGVDSTLKIQPAKLEDSAVYLCASSRHTRRESPLHFGNGTRLTVT.

The genes are TRBV5-8 and TRBJ2-1; TRBD1 matches at 11 bases. V trimming: 7 bases; J trimming: 7 bases; junction bases outside the gene matches: 4. This CDR3 has 13 amino acids. Germline lookup yields CDR1 SGHTS and CDR2 YDEGEE. The DNA of the CDR3 is TGTGCCAGCGGGAGGGACAGGGGGAATGAGCAGTTCTTC. It codes for CASGRDRGNEQFF. Combining the CDR3 with reference TRBV5-8 and TRBJ2-1 gives the whole variable domain EAGVTQSPTHLIKTRGQQATLRCSPISGHTSVYWYQQALGLGLQFLLWYDEGEERNRGNFPPRFSGRQFPNYSSELNVNALELEDSALYLCASGRDRGNEQFFGPGTRLTVL.

This rearrangement joins TRBV4-1 to TRBJ2-6; maybe TRBD1 (6 bases). The germline CDR1 and CDR2 sequences are MGHRA and YSYEKL. V lost 4 bases and J lost 0, with 19 bases in between. This CDR3 comprises 19 residues. The CDR3 DNA sequence: TGCGCCAGCAGCCCTGCGCGAGGGACAACTCTCTCTGGGGCCAACGTCCTGACTTTC. It yields the protein CASSPARGTTLSGANVLTF.